Sequencing of this T cell receptor beta chain was carried out in a study of neurological immune-mediated disorders. Regarding the study as a whole: Multiple sclerosis patients had less TCR clonal expansion than even healthy controls, unlike HTLV-1-associated myelopathy.

Many counts were recorded for this clonotype. Antigen unknown. PBMCs stored at -80 C, 2 million in total, were the source of the unsorted libraries. The CDR3 covers 15 residues. Germline CDR1 and CDR2: LGHDT and YNNKEL (reference sequence). The V end lost 0 bases, the J end lost 6 bases, and 15 bases lay between the germline ends. The cDNA was synthesized by means of template-switch 5'RACE, which was carried out with 10-nucleotide random UMIs. MiXCR, applied by TCRdb to the 5' RACE reads, yields one record per CDR3 protein. The sample includes under 90,000 distinct CDR3 sequences, about 9.4% of them seen just once.

J is TRBJ2-7 and V is TRBV3-1, with no clear D. Sequenced input: PBMCs. The TCR was taken from a middle-aged man in good health. CDR3 bases: TGTGCCAGCAGCCAAGAAACTGCCCCACCGTCCGAGCAGTACTTC. Its protein is CASSQETAPPSEQYF.